This TCR beta chain originates from a study of T cell responses to AZD1222 COVID-19 vaccine. Study-level findings and limits: Clonal diversity was possibly underestimated; the donors were predominantly white British and more often female. As reported, nearly half of all spike-specific TCRs target variant regions that are unmutated. Two AZD1222 administrations were followed by greater Spike-specific TCR breadth and depth. The study found vaccine-associated CD4 TCRs spanning spike, dominant at 160-218 and 743-854.

Method: immunoSEQ multiplex PCR; TCRdb's copy keeps in-frame clones and lacks some. The top ten hold roughly 44% of the sample, which has more than 95,000 clones, about nine tenths seen once. This CDR3 spans 15 amino acids. Trimming took off 8 bases at V and 8 bases at J, with 22 bases between the two ends. Germline loops: CDR1 MDHEN, CDR2 SYDVKM. About this clone: Its antigen is as yet unknown.

The genes are TRBV28 and TRBJ2-1; perhaps D is TRBD1 or TRBD2 (6 bases each). This receptor was obtained from an adult in good health. The material sequenced was peripheral blood, taken on day 0 of AZD1222 vaccination. CDR3 amino acids: CASVPRWGARDEQFF. DNA for the CDR3: TGTGCCAGCGTCCCTCGGTGGGGGGCGCGCGATGAGCAGTTCTTC.